This passage covers 5 T cell receptor beta chains from one sample sequenced in a study of blood T cell repertoires in COVID-19. Clones were sequenced by immunoSEQ multiplex PCR, and TCRdb holds only the in-frame ones, with some missing. The sample records some 150,000 clones, about nine tenths being singletons. Sample: peripheral blood. The receptors were sampled from a human donor in a cohort sampled during active COVID-19.

The chain carries TRBV21-1 and TRBJ1-3. TRBV21-1 has pseudogene status. This CDR3 has 17 residues. The CDR3 sequence is CASSKVGPREAGNTIYF. CDR3 DNA: TGTGCCAGCAGCAAAGTGGGGCCAAGGGAGGCTGGAAACACCATATATTTT.

The chain combines TRBV7-9 with TRBJ1-6, with TRBD1 as a possible D gene (6 bases). The CDR3 runs 16 residues. V gave up 0 bases and J gave up 7 bases, with 13 bases separating them. Germline V gene lookup returns CDR1 SEHNR and CDR2 FQNEAQ (reference sequence). This CDR3 reads CASSLAQAGGNSPLHF. The CDR3 DNA reads TGTGCCAGCAGCTTAGCCCAGGCGGGGGGCAATTCACCCCTCCACTTT.

The rearrangement links TRBV5-1 to TRBJ2-7; weak D call: TRBD1 (5 bases). The V and J ends lost 1 base and 1 base respectively, with 9 bases between them. This CDR3 spans 14 amino acids. The germline V gene encodes CDR1 SGHRS and CDR2 YFSETQ. The CDR3 loop is CASSLTGASYEQYF. In DNA, the CDR3 is TGCGCCAGCAGCTTGACAGGTGCGTCCTACGAGCAGTACTTC.

The chain links TRBV5-8 to TRBJ1-2; D is ambiguous. Trimming took 3 bases from V and 4 from J, leaving 22 bases between them. Germline V gene lookup returns CDR1 SGHTS and CDR2 YDEGEE. The CDR3 loop spans 17 amino acids. CDR3 protein: CASSSDNPLTLTYGYTF. The DNA for the CDR3 is TGTGCCAGCAGCTCCGACAACCCCTTGACATTAACCTATGGCTACACCTTC.

This chain links TRBV4-1 with TRBJ1-2, with TRBD1 matching 10 bases. This CDR3 is built from 16 residues. With 1 base clipped from V and 3 bases from J, the junction kept 5 bases outside the gene matches. Germline V gives CDR1 MGHRA, CDR2 YSYEKL. The CDR3 spells CASSQGGTGDYYGYTF. The CDR3 DNA reads TGCGCCAGCAGCCAAGGTGGGACAGGGGACTACTATGGCTACACCTTC.